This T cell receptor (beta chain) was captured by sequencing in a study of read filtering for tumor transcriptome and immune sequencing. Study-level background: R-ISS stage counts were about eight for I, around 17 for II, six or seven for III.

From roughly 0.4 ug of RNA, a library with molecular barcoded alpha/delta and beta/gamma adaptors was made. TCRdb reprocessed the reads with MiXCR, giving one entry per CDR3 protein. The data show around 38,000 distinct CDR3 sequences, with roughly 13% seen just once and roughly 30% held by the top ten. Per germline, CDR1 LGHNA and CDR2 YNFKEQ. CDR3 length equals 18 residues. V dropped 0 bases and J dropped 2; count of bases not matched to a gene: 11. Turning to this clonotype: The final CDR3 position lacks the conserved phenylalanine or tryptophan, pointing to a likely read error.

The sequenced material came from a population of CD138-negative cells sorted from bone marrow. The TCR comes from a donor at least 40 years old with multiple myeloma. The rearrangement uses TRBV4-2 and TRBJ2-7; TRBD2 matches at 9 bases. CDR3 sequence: CASSQDLVAGGPTYEQYS. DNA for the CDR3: TGTGCCAGCAGCCAAGATCTGGTTGCGGGAGGGCCGACCTACGAGCAGTACTCC.